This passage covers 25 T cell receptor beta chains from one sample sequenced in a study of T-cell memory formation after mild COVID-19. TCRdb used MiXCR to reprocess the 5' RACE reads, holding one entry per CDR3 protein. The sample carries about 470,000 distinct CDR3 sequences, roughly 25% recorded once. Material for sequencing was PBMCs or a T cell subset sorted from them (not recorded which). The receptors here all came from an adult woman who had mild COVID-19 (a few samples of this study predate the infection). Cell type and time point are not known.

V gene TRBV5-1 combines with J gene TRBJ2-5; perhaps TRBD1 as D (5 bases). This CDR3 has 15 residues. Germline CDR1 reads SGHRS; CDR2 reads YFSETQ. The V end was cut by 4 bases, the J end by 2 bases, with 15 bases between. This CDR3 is CASSLLGHPQETQYF. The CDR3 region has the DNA TGCGCCAGCAGCCTTCTCGGACACCCACAAGAGACCCAGTACTTC.

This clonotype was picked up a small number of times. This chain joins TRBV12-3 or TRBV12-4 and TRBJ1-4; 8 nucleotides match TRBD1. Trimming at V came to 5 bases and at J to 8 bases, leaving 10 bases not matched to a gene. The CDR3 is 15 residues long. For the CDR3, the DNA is TGTGCCAGCAGTCCAACAGGGGGAAGAGAGGAAAAACTGTTTTTT. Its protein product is CASSPTGGREEKLFF.

The CDR3 spells CASSEYNDREAFF. CDR3 nucleotides: TGTGCCAGCAGTGAATATAACGACAGGGAAGCTTTCTTT. This chain uses TRBV25-1 with TRBJ1-1; maybe TRBD1 (6 bases). CDR1 and CDR2 (germline): MGHDK, SYGVNS. CDR3 length equals 13 residues. V was trimmed by 0 bases and J by 8 bases, leaving 10 bases between them. Together with reference TRBV25-1 and TRBJ1-1, the CDR3 gives the full variable domain: EADIYQTPRYLVIGTGKKITLECSQTMGHDKMYWYQQDPGMELHLIHYSYGVNSTEKGDLSSESTVSRIRTEHFPLTLESARPSHTSQYLCASSEYNDREAFFGQGTRLTVV.

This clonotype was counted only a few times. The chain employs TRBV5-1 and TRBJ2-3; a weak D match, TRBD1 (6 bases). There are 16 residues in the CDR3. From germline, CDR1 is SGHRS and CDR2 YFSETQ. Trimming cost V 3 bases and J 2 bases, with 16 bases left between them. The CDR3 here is CASSSTGRGYTDTQYF. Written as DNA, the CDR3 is TGCGCCAGCAGCTCGACAGGCAGGGGCTACACAGATACGCAGTATTTT.

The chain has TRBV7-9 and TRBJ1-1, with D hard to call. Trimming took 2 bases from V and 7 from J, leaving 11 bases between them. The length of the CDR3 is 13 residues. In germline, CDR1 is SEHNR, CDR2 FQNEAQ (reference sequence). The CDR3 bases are TGTGCCAGCAGCTTATCTTTCGTCGGTGAAGCTTTCTTT. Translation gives CASSLSFVGEAFF.

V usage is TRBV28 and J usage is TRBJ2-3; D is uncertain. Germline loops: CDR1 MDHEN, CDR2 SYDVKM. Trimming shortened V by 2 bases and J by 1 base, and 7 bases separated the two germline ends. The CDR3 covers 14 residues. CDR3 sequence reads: CASSLLSGTDTQYF. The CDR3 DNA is TGTGCCAGCAGTTTACTATCGGGCACAGATACGCAGTATTTT.

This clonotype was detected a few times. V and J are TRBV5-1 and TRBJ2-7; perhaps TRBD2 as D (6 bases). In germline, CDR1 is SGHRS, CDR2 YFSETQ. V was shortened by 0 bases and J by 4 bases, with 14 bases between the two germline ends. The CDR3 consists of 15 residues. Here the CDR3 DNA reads TGCGCCAGCAGCTTGGATAGGGGACTTGCGTACGAGCAGTACTTC. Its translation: CASSLDRGLAYEQYF.

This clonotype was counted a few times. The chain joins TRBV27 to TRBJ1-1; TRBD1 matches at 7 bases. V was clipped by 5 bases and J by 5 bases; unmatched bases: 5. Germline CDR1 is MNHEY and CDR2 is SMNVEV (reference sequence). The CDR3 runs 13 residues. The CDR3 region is CASSLHRGTEAFF. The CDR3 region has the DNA TGTGCCAGCAGTCTTCACAGGGGAACTGAAGCTTTCTTT.

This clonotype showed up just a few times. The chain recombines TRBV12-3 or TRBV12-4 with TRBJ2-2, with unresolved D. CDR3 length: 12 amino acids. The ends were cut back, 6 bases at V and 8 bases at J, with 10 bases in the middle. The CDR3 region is CASSRFPGELFF. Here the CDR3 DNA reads TGTGCCAGCAGCCGTTTTCCGGGGGAGCTGTTTTTT.

CDR3 residues: CASSQVVSGGDTQYF. The CDR3 coding sequence is TGTGCCAGCAGCCAAGTAGTTAGCGGGGGAGATACGCAGTATTTT. The rearrangement joins TRBV4-2 to TRBJ2-3, with 9 bases identical to TRBD2. Germline assignment: CDR1 LGHNA and CDR2 YNFKEQ. This CDR3 is 15 amino acids long. V shed 1 base and J 5 bases; nucleotides not matched to a gene: 4.

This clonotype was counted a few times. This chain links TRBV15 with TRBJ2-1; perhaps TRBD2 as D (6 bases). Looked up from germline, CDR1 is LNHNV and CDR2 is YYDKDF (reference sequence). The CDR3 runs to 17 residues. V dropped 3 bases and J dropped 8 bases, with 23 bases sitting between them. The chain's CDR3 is CATSREPQEPWEDEQFF. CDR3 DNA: TGTGCCACCAGCAGGGAACCACAGGAGCCCTGGGAGGATGAGCAGTTCTTC.

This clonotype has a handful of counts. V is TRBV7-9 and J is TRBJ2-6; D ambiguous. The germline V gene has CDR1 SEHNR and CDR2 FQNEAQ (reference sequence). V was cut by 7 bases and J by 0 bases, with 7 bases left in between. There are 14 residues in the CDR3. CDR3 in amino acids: CASTLNSGANVLTF. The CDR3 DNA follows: TGTGCCAGCACCCTAAACTCTGGGGCCAACGTCCTGACTTTC. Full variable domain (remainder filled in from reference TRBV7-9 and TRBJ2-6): DTGVSQNPRHKITKRGQNVTFRCDPISEHNRLYWYRQTLGQGPEFLTYFQNEAQLEKSRLLSDRFSAERPKGSFSTLEIQRTEQGDSAMYLCASTLNSGANVLTFGAGSRLTVL.

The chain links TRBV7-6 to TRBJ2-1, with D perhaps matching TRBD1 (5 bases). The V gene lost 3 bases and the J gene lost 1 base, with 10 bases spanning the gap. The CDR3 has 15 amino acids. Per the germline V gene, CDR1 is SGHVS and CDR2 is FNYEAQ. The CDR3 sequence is CASSLRQGSYNEQFF. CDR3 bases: TGTGCCAGCAGCTTGAGGCAGGGTTCCTACAATGAGCAGTTCTTC.

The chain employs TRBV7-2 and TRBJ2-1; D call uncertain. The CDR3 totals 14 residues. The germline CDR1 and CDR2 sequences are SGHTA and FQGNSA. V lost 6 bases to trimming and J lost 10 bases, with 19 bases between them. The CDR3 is CASSRVISSWEQFF. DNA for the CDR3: TGTGCCAGCAGTAGAGTTATATCGAGTTGGGAGCAGTTCTTC.

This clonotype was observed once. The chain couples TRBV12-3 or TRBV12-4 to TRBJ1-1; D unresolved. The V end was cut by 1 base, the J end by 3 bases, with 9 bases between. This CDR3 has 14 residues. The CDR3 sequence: CASSLVRTYTEAFF. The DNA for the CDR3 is TGTGCCAGCAGTTTAGTTAGGACCTACACTGAAGCTTTCTTT.

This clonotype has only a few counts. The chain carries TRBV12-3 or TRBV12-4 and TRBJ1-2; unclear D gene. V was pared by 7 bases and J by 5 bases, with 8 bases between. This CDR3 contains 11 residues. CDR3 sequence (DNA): TGTGCCAGCACGAAAGGTTATGGCTACACCTTC. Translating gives CASTKGYGYTF.

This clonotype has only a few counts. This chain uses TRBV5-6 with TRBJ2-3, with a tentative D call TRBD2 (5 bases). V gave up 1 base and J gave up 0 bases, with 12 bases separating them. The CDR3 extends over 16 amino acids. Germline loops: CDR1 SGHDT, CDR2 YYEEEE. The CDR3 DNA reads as TGTGCCAGCAGCTTGACCCAGGACTCCAGCACAGATACGCAGTATTTT. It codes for CASSLTQDSSTDTQYF.

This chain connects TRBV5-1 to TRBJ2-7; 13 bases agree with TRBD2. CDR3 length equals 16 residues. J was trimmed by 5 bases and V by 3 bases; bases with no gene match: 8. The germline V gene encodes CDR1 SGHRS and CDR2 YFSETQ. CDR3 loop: CASSSRTSGSINEQYF. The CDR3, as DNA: TGCGCCAGCAGCTCCCGGACTAGCGGGAGTATCAACGAGCAGTACTTC.

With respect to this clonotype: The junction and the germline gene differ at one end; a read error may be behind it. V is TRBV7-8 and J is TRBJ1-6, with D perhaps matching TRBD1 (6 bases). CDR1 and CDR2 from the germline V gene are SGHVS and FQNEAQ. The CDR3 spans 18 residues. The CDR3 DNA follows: TGTGCCAGCAGCCAAAGGGGACATACGAACTCCTATAATTCACCCCTACACTTT. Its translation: CASSQRGHTNSYNSPLHF.

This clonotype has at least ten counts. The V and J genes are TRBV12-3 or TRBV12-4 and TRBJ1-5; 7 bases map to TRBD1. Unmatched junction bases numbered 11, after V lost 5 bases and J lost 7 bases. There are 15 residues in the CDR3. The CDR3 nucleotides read TGTGCCAGCAGTCCAAACAGGGGAAAGGGCCAGCCCCAGCATTTT. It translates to CASSPNRGKGQPQHF.

CDR3 sequence: CASRGRDSYTDTQYF. Written as DNA, the CDR3 is TGTGCCAGCAGGGGTCGGGACAGCTACACAGATACGCAGTATTTT. The gene calls are TRBV6-5 and TRBJ2-3; TRBD1 matches at 7 bases. The V segment lost 6 bases and the J segment 2 bases; nucleotides outside the gene matches: 8. Germline CDR1 is MNHEY and CDR2 is SVGAGI. The CDR3 length is 15 residues.

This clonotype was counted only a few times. The CDR3 here is CASSADSSRYEQYF. The CDR3 DNA is TGTGCCAGCAGTGCGGACTCTAGCCGCTACGAGCAGTACTTC. This chain links TRBV12-3 or TRBV12-4 with TRBJ2-7, with a weak D call TRBD2 (5 bases). V was clipped by 5 bases and J by 3 bases, with 14 bases between them. The CDR3 covers 14 residues.

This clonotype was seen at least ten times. CDR3 amino acids: CASSRRDISAGEQFF. CDR3 sequence (DNA): TGTGCCAGCAGCCGCCGGGACATTTCGGCGGGTGAGCAGTTCTTC. The chain is built from TRBV5-6 and TRBJ2-1, with D perhaps matching TRBD1 (6 bases). The CDR3 length is 15 residues. The V and J ends lost 4 bases and 9 bases respectively, with 20 bases between them. CDR1 SGHDT and CDR2 YYEEEE come from the germline V gene.

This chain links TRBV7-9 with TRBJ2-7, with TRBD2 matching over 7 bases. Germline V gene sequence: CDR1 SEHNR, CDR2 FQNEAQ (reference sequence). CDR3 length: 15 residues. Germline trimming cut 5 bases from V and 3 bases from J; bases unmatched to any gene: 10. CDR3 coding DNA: TGTGCCAGCAGCCGGGGGACTACGGCTTACTACGAGCAGTACTTC. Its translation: CASSRGTTAYYEQYF.

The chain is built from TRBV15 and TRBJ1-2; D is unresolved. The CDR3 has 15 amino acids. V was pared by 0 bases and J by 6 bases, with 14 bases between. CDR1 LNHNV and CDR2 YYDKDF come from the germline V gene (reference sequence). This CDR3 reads CATSRDRGAMNGYTF. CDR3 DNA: TGTGCCACCAGCAGAGATCGAGGAGCTATGAATGGCTACACCTTC.